This TCR beta chain was identified in a study of CD8 T cells in Susac syndrome. Random hexamers were used to reverse transcribe the RNA input (about 0.5 to 1 ug). The authors amplified TCR beta CDR3 across 54 Vbeta and 13 Jbeta using immunoSEQ multiplex PCR. TCRdb analysed the immunoSEQ multiplex PCR reads with MiXCR anew, one entry per CDR3 protein. The sample records 150,000 to 200,000 distinct CDR3 sequences, 90% to 97% being singletons. Definite or probable Susac syndrome was diagnosed using recently defined diagnostic criteria. Trimming removed 1 base at V and 1 base at J, with 10 bases between. This CDR3 contains 15 residues. Germline loops: CDR1 LGHDT, CDR2 YNNKEL (reference sequence).

The rearrangement uses TRBV3-1 and TRBJ1-2, with unresolved D. This receptor was taken from a human donor with Susac syndrome. Sequenced sample: CD4+ T cells from PBMCs. CDR3 in amino acids: CASSQVGGNNYGYTF. DNA for the CDR3: TGTGCCAGCAGCCAAGTAGGAGGGAATAACTATGGCTACACCTTC.